The 15 T cell receptor beta chains given below trace back to one sample, sequenced in a study of vaccination effects on CD4 cells after COVID-19. Their specific antigens are unknown. CD4+ T cells specific for antigen were expanded with viral peptide pools by the ViraFEST assay before sequencing. When less than 13 days of culture had elapsed, CD4+ T cells were isolated. Infection with SARS-CoV-2 occurred in the person between March and December 2020, and PCR confirmed it. The table came from immunoSEQ multiplex PCR; TCRdb's copy has only in-frame clones and leaves some out. Here the sample spans about 27,000 clones, about four fifths being singletons. Material: CD4+ T cells from PBMCs cultured with HCoV-NL63 spike peptides, obtained before COVID-19 vaccination. Receptors originate from a human donor who had a prior SARS-CoV-2 infection.

The V gene is TRBV12-5, the J gene TRBJ1-1; the D is unclear. The CDR3 extends over 13 amino acids. V was shortened by 3 bases and J by 4 bases, with 9 bases between the two germline ends. In germline, CDR1 is LGHNT, CDR2 FRNRAP. The CDR3 DNA reads TGTGCTAGTGGTTTCACCCGGCGCACTGAAGCTTTCTTT. Amino acid sequence: CASGFTRRTEAFF.

This chain joins TRBV4-2 and TRBJ2-3; 7 bases are shared with TRBD2. CDR1 and CDR2 (germline): LGHNA, YNFKEQ. There are 14 residues in the CDR3. The V gene end was trimmed by 1 base and the J gene end by 3 bases; junction bases not matched to a gene: 1. The CDR3 protein is CASSQGGRTDTQYF. CDR3 DNA: TGTGCCAGCAGCCAAGGCGGGAGAACAGATACGCAGTATTTT.

The CDR3 region has the DNA TGCGCCAGCATTATTTCTACAGGGATGTTTGCCTATGGCTACACCTTC. Amino acid sequence: CASIISTGMFAYGYTF. This chain uses TRBV23-1 with TRBJ1-2; D is possibly TRBD1 (6 bases). TRBV23-1 is an ORF for which the function is uncertain. The CDR3 has 16 residues. V was pared by 7 bases and J by 4 bases, with 22 bases between.

The V gene is TRBV6-5, the J gene TRBJ2-1; 14 nucleotides match TRBD2. The CDR3 extends over 16 amino acids. V shed 0 bases, J shed 12 bases, and the junction held 7 bases outside the gene matches. Germline V gene sequence: CDR1 MNHEY, CDR2 SVGAGI. The CDR3 sequence: CASSYSTSGGGLVQFF. Here the CDR3 DNA reads TGTGCCAGCAGTTACTCGACTAGCGGGGGGGGATTGGTGCAGTTCTTC.

This clone was found once. This rearrangement joins TRBV12-5 to TRBJ2-3; tentatively, D is TRBD1 or TRBD2 (5 bases each). The CDR3 consists of 15 residues. Trimming pared 1 base from V and 3 bases from J, leaving 11 bases between. The germline V gene has CDR1 LGHNT and CDR2 FRNRAP. The DNA for the CDR3 is TGTGCTAGTGGTTTGGGGGGGATGGGGACAGATACGCAGTATTTT. This gives the protein CASGLGGMGTDTQYF.

The sample holds a few counts of this clone. The chain employs TRBV3-1 (or the pseudogene TRBV3-2) and TRBJ1-6; the D gene is possibly TRBD1 (6 bases). The CDR3 has 15 amino acids. Germline-derived CDR1 and CDR2 are LGHDT and YNNKEL (reference sequence). The V gene lost 2 bases and the J gene lost 6 bases, with 11 bases spanning the gap. The CDR3 DNA reads TGTGCCAGCAGCCAAAAGACAGGACCTAATTCACCCCTCCACTTT. This translates into CASSQKTGPNSPLHF.

The V gene is TRBV7-2, the J gene TRBJ2-1; TRBD2 agrees at 7 bases. This CDR3 is 15 amino acids long. The ends lost 2 bases at V and 3 bases at J; junction bases unmatched: 4. CDR1 SGHTA and CDR2 FQGNSA come from the germline V gene. The CDR3 DNA reads as TGTGCCAGCAGCTTACCGCCTAGCGGCTACAATGAGCAGTTCTTC. This codes for CASSLPPSGYNEQFF.

The gene calls are TRBV16 and TRBJ1-1; no definite D call. The ends were cut back, 3 bases at V and 1 base at J, with 9 bases in the middle. CDR3 size: 14 residues. CDR1 is KGHSY and CDR2 is FQNENV in the germline V gene. This CDR3 is CASSHVWANTEAFF. The DNA for the CDR3 is TGTGCCAGCAGCCATGTGTGGGCGAACACTGAAGCTTTCTTT.

The chain uses TRBV11-1 and TRBJ2-3, with D hard to call. The CDR3 is 16 residues long. Germline loops: CDR1 SGHAT, CDR2 FQDESV (reference sequence). Trimming left V 1 base short and J 0 bases short, with 11 bases between. The CDR3 reads CASSLGPTESTDTQYF. As DNA, the CDR3 is TGTGCCAGCAGCTTAGGGCCGACCGAAAGCACAGATACGCAGTATTTT.

This clone was seen a handful of times. The chain carries TRBV5-5 and TRBJ1-1, with TRBD1 matching over 7 bases. This CDR3 is built from 13 residues. Germline V gives CDR1 SGHKS, CDR2 YYEKEE (reference sequence). V was clipped by 4 bases and J by 5 bases; unmatched bases: 5. The CDR3 loop is CASSRGTATEAFF. The CDR3 coding sequence is TGTGCCAGCAGCCGGGGGACAGCTACTGAAGCTTTCTTT. Using reference TRBV5-5 and TRBJ1-1 for the parts outside the CDR3, the full variable domain is DAGVTQSPTHLIKTRGQQVTLRCSPISGHKSVSWYQQVLGQGPQFIFQYYEKEERGRGNFPDRFSARQFPNYSSELNVNALLLGDSALYLCASSRGTATEAFFGQGTRLTVV.

The chain uses TRBV10-3 and TRBJ2-3; TRBD1 or TRBD2 may be the D gene (5 bases each). The germline V gene encodes CDR1 ENHRY and CDR2 SYGVKD. The germline V and J ends were trimmed by 6 bases and 0 bases, with 13 bases remaining between them. The length of the CDR3 is 15 residues. For the CDR3, the DNA is TGTGCCATCAGAGGGACCGCCGGGAGCACAGATACGCAGTATTTT. Amino acids: CAIRGTAGSTDTQYF.

The genes are TRBV11-3 and TRBJ1-1; weak D call: TRBD1 (5 bases). V lost 0 bases, J lost 3 bases, and 14 bases lay in between. In germline, CDR1 is SGHNT, CDR2 YENEEA. The CDR3 has 16 residues. The CDR3, as DNA: TGTGCCAGCAGCTTAGATGGGTCGCGGGGGGACACTGAAGCTTTCTTT. This codes for CASSLDGSRGDTEAFF.

The chain couples TRBV5-6 to TRBJ1-6; 8 bases match TRBD1. CDR1 SGHDT and CDR2 YYEEEE come from the germline V gene. Trimming cost V 0 bases and J 8 bases; bases outside gene matches: 7. This CDR3 is built from 16 residues. The CDR3 nucleotides are TGTGCCAGCAGCTTGGGTCCACAGGGGGTAGATTCACCCCTCCACTTT. Amino acids: CASSLGPQGVDSPLHF.

The rearrangement joins TRBV9 to TRBJ1-5; D ambiguous. The CDR3 runs to 13 residues. Trimming removed 4 bases at V and 3 bases at J, with 8 bases between. Per the germline V gene, CDR1 is SGDLS and CDR2 is YYNGEE. The CDR3 nucleotides read TGTGCCAGCAGCCCCGGGATCAATCAGCCCCAGCATTTT. It yields the protein CASSPGINQPQHF.

This clone was counted between two and nine times. The chain has TRBV9 and TRBJ1-6; 8 bases are a match to TRBD1. Germline V gene lookup returns CDR1 SGDLS and CDR2 YYNGEE. This CDR3 region has 14 residues. V lost 4 bases to trimming and J lost 10 bases; unmatched junction nucleotides: 7. The CDR3: CASSRGTGRSPLHF. CDR3 nucleotide sequence: TGTGCCAGCAGCCGTGGGACAGGACGGTCACCCCTCCACTTT.